These 20 T cell receptor beta chains were sequenced from one sample in a study of beta chain features in type 1 diabetes. Sequencing targeted expressed TCRB transcripts, as all isolated RNA had been reverse transcribed. Sequencing was performed with immunoSEQ multiplex PCR; in TCRdb, only in-frame clones are kept and a portion is missing. The table includes about 320,000 clones, 13% to 15% detected once. Sequencing used central memory CD4+ T cells from blood. These receptors all stem from a man aged 25-40 years in good health.

This chain connects TRBV7-8 to TRBJ2-7; 7 bases are shared with TRBD1. CDR3 length: 13 amino acids. Unmatched junction bases numbered 1, after V lost 2 bases and J lost 3 bases. The germline gives CDR1 SGHVS, CDR2 FQNEAQ. In nucleotides, the CDR3 is TGTGCCAGCAGCTTAACAGGGGACTACGAGCAGTACTTC. It encodes CASSLTGDYEQYF. Looking up the rest from reference TRBV7-8 and TRBJ2-7 gives the full variable domain: GAGVSQSPRYKVAKRGQDVALRCDPISGHVSLFWYQQALGQGPEFLTYFQNEAQLDKSGLPSDRFFAERPEGSVSTLKIQRTQQEDSAVYLCASSLTGDYEQYFGPGTRLTVT.

The V gene is TRBV12-5, the J gene TRBJ2-3, with 11 positions matching TRBD1. The junction had 8 bases not matched to a gene; V was cut back by 5 bases and J by 4 bases. Per the germline V gene, CDR1 is LGHNT and CDR2 is FRNRAP. The CDR3 has 16 residues. CDR3 DNA: TGTGCTAGTGGTCCGGGGACAGGGGGATGGGCAGATACGCAGTATTTT. This codes for CASGPGTGGWADTQYF.

This chain links TRBV5-1 with TRBJ1-3; D remains unclear. Germline assignment: CDR1 SGHRS and CDR2 YFSETQ. The CDR3 runs to 13 residues. With 0 bases removed from V and 5 bases from J, the gap between germline ends came to 6 bases. The CDR3 DNA reads TGCGCCAGCAGCTTGGGCATTCGAAACACCATATATTTT. Translating gives CASSLGIRNTIYF.

This clone has only a few counts. The V gene is TRBV6-6, the J gene TRBJ2-7; perhaps D is TRBD1 or TRBD2 (5 bases each). This CDR3 has 15 amino acids. V was shortened by 0 bases and J by 4 bases, with 13 bases between the two germline ends. Germline loops: CDR1 MNHNY, CDR2 SVGAGI (reference sequence). The CDR3 coding sequence is TGTGCCAGCAGTTACTCCTTTACTGGGACGTACGAGCAGTACTTC. This sequence encodes CASSYSFTGTYEQYF.

J is TRBJ1-1 and V is TRBV5-4; D is possibly TRBD1 (5 bases). The CDR3 spans 15 residues. Trimming cost V 0 bases and J 0 bases, with 9 bases left between them. Germline V gives CDR1 SGHNT, CDR2 YYREEE (reference sequence). The CDR3, as DNA: TGTGCCAGCAGCTTGGGAGGGGATATGAACACTGAAGCTTTCTTT. This codes for CASSLGGDMNTEAFF. Full variable domain (missing parts from reference TRBV5-4 and TRBJ1-1): ETGVTQSPTHLIKTRGQQVTLRCSSQSGHNTVSWYQQALGQGPQFIFQYYREEENGRGNFPPRFSGLQFPNYSSELNVNALELDDSALYLCASSLGGDMNTEAFFGQGTRLTVV.

This clone was seen a few times. The J gene is TRBJ2-5, the V gene TRBV9; tentative D call: TRBD2 (6 bases). This CDR3 is 15 amino acids long. V was shortened by 0 bases and J by 5 bases, with 14 bases between the two germline ends. Germline CDR1 is SGDLS and CDR2 is YYNGEE. CDR3 in amino acids: CASSVAAGLVETQYF. The CDR3 bases are TGTGCCAGCAGCGTAGCTGCGGGGCTGGTGGAGACCCAGTACTTC.

This clone appeared a few times. The chain uses TRBV14 and TRBJ2-2, with 9 bases fitting TRBD1. Germline CDR1 SGHDN, CDR2 FVKESK. The length of the CDR3 is 16 residues. V dropped 6 bases and J dropped 5; count of bases not matched to a gene: 10. CDR3 in DNA: TGTGCCAGCAGTATTACCGGGACAGGGAAGACCGGGGAGCTGTTTTTT. Translation: CASSITGTGKTGELFF. The whole variable domain, filled in from reference TRBV14 and TRBJ2-2, reads EAGVTQFPSHSVIEKGQTVTLRCDPISGHDNLYWYRRVMGKEIKFLLHFVKESKQDESGMPNNRFLAERTGGTYSTLKVQPAELEDSGVYFCASSITGTGKTGELFFGEGSRLTVL.

The chain has TRBV7-2 and TRBJ2-7; D is uncertain. This CDR3 is built from 14 residues. Trimming removed 4 bases from V and 2 bases from J, with 12 bases in between. Germline V gives CDR1 SGHTA, CDR2 FQGNSA. CDR3 coding DNA: TGTGCCAGCAGCTCTATAAGGCAGGCCTACGAGCAGTACTTC. Amino acids: CASSSIRQAYEQYF.

A few counts support this clone. The V call is TRBV19, the J call TRBJ2-1; D ambiguous. This CDR3 region has 14 residues. Trimming shortened V by 10 bases and J by 2 bases, and 15 bases separated the two germline ends. Germline V gene lookup returns CDR1 LNHDA and CDR2 SQIVND (reference sequence). CDR3 loop: CAISSGYPYNEQFF. DNA of the CDR3: TGTGCCATTTCGTCTGGGTACCCCTACAATGAGCAGTTCTTC.

V usage is TRBV10-3 and J usage is TRBJ2-1, with 11 bases aligning to TRBD2. This CDR3 comprises 16 residues. J lost 4 bases, V lost 10 bases, and 12 bases had no gene match. The germline V gene encodes CDR1 ENHRY and CDR2 SYGVKD. This chain's CDR3 is CASSSPSGRRYNEQFF. CDR3 nucleotide sequence: TGTGCCAGCAGCTCGCCTAGCGGGAGGCGTTACAATGAGCAGTTCTTC.

The chain links TRBV30 to TRBJ2-7, with D possibly TRBD2 on 6 matching bases. Trimming left V 2 bases short and J 6 bases short, with 17 bases between. Germline V gene sequence: CDR1 GTSNPN, CDR2 SVGIG (reference sequence). The CDR3 length is 14 residues. CDR3 coding DNA: TGTGCCTGGAGTTCGAGCAGCGGGTTCGGCGAGCAGTACGTC. Amino acid sequence: CAWSSSSGFGEQYV.

This clone has at least ten counts. CDR3: CASSQGGGAWNEQYF. The CDR3, as DNA: TGCGCCAGCAGCCAAGGCGGGGGGGCCTGGAACGAGCAGTACTTC. This chain joins TRBV4-1 and TRBJ2-7; 9 nucleotides match TRBD2. Germline lookup yields CDR1 MGHRA and CDR2 YSYEKL. CDR3 length: 15 amino acids. V was clipped by 1 base and J by 5 bases; unmatched bases: 6.

The rearrangement joins TRBV6-6 to TRBJ1-5; 8 positions match TRBD1. Losses at the gene ends were 6 bases for V and 6 bases for J; bases not matched to a gene: 7. Germline V CDR1 and CDR2: MNHNY, SVGAGI (reference sequence). The CDR3 consists of 14 residues. The CDR3 DNA is TGTGCCAGCAGGGACAGGGTTTCGGGTCAGCCCCAGCATTTT. The encoded protein is CASRDRVSGQPQHF.

The V and J genes are TRBV5-1 and TRBJ2-2; D remains unclear. V gave up 3 bases and J gave up 7 bases, with 13 bases separating them. CDR3 length: 14 residues. Germline lookup yields CDR1 SGHRS and CDR2 YFSETQ. CDR3 loop: CASSSEGRSGELFF. CDR3 coding DNA: TGCGCCAGCAGCTCGGAAGGGCGGAGCGGGGAGCTGTTTTTT. Supplemented by reference TRBV5-1 and TRBJ2-2, the full variable domain reads KAGVTQTPRYLIKTRGQQVTLSCSPISGHRSVSWYQQTPGQGLQFLFEYFSETQRNKGNFPGRFSGRQFSNSRSEMNVSTLELGDSALYLCASSSEGRSGELFFGEGSRLTVL.

Here the CDR3 reads CASSLQGNHYGYTF. The CDR3 DNA reads as TGTGCCAGCAGCTTACAGGGGAACCACTATGGCTACACCTTC. The V call is TRBV11-1, the J call TRBJ1-2; D possibly corresponds to TRBD1 (6 bases). CDR3 length: 14 residues. Germline V CDR1 and CDR2: SGHAT, FQDESV (reference sequence). Trimming shortened V by 2 bases and J by 3 bases, and 10 bases separated the two germline ends. The whole variable domain, filled in from reference TRBV11-1 and TRBJ1-2, reads EAEVAQSPRYKITEKSQAVAFWCDPISGHATLYWYRQILGQGPELLVQFQDESVVDDSQLPKDRFSAERLKGVDSTLKIQPAELGDSAMYLCASSLQGNHYGYTFGSGTRLTVV.

V and J are TRBV9 and TRBJ2-3, with D tentatively TRBD2 (5 bases). Trimming stripped 3 bases from V and 0 bases from J, with 11 bases between. This CDR3 spans 15 amino acids. Germline-derived CDR1 and CDR2 are SGDLS and YYNGEE. Written as DNA, the CDR3 is TGTGCCAGCAGCGCCCTTAGCGCGAGCACAGATACGCAGTATTTT. Protein: CASSALSASTDTQYF.

This clone was seen a few times. This chain uses TRBV10-3 with TRBJ2-7; tentatively, D is TRBD2 (5 bases). The CDR3 is 15 residues long. Germline-derived CDR1 and CDR2 are ENHRY and SYGVKD. CDR3 sequence (DNA): TGTGCCAGCAGTCCCGGTTCGGGGAGAGCATACGAGCAGTACGTC. Protein sequence: CASSPGSGRAYEQYV.

This clone turned up a few times. The gene calls are TRBV15 and TRBJ1-1, with no clear D. The CDR3 spans 14 residues. CDR1 is LNHNV and CDR2 is YYDKDF in the germline V gene (reference sequence). V lost 0 bases and J lost 7, with 12 bases in between. The CDR3 DNA follows: TGTGCCACCAGCAGAGATCGGGGTTTCAGTGAAGCTTTCTTT. Translating gives CATSRDRGFSEAFF. The full variable domain, completed using reference TRBV15 and TRBJ1-1, is DAMVIQNPRYQVTQFGKPVTLSCSQTLNHNVMYWYQQKSSQAPKLLFHYYDKDFNNEADTPDNFQSRRPNTSFCFLDIRSPGLGDTAMYLCATSRDRGFSEAFFGQGTRLTVV.

This chain uses TRBV19 with TRBJ2-1; 8 bases match TRBD2. The CDR3 has 14 residues. V gave up 4 bases and J gave up 9 bases; unmatched junction bases: 8. In germline, CDR1 is LNHDA, CDR2 SQIVND (reference sequence). The chain's CDR3 is CASSTRLGLAEQFF. The CDR3 DNA follows: TGTGCCAGTAGTACCCGACTAGGACTAGCTGAGCAGTTCTTC.

V and J are TRBV5-1 and TRBJ2-3; D remains ambiguous. Between the trimmed V and J ends, which lost 7 bases and 5 bases, there was a span of 14 bases. Germline V lookup: CDR1 SGHRS, CDR2 YFSETQ. The CDR3 runs to 13 residues. CDR3 nucleotide sequence: TGCGCCAGCGGTTACCCTGGCGGAGATACGCAGTATTTT. As protein: CASGYPGGDTQYF.